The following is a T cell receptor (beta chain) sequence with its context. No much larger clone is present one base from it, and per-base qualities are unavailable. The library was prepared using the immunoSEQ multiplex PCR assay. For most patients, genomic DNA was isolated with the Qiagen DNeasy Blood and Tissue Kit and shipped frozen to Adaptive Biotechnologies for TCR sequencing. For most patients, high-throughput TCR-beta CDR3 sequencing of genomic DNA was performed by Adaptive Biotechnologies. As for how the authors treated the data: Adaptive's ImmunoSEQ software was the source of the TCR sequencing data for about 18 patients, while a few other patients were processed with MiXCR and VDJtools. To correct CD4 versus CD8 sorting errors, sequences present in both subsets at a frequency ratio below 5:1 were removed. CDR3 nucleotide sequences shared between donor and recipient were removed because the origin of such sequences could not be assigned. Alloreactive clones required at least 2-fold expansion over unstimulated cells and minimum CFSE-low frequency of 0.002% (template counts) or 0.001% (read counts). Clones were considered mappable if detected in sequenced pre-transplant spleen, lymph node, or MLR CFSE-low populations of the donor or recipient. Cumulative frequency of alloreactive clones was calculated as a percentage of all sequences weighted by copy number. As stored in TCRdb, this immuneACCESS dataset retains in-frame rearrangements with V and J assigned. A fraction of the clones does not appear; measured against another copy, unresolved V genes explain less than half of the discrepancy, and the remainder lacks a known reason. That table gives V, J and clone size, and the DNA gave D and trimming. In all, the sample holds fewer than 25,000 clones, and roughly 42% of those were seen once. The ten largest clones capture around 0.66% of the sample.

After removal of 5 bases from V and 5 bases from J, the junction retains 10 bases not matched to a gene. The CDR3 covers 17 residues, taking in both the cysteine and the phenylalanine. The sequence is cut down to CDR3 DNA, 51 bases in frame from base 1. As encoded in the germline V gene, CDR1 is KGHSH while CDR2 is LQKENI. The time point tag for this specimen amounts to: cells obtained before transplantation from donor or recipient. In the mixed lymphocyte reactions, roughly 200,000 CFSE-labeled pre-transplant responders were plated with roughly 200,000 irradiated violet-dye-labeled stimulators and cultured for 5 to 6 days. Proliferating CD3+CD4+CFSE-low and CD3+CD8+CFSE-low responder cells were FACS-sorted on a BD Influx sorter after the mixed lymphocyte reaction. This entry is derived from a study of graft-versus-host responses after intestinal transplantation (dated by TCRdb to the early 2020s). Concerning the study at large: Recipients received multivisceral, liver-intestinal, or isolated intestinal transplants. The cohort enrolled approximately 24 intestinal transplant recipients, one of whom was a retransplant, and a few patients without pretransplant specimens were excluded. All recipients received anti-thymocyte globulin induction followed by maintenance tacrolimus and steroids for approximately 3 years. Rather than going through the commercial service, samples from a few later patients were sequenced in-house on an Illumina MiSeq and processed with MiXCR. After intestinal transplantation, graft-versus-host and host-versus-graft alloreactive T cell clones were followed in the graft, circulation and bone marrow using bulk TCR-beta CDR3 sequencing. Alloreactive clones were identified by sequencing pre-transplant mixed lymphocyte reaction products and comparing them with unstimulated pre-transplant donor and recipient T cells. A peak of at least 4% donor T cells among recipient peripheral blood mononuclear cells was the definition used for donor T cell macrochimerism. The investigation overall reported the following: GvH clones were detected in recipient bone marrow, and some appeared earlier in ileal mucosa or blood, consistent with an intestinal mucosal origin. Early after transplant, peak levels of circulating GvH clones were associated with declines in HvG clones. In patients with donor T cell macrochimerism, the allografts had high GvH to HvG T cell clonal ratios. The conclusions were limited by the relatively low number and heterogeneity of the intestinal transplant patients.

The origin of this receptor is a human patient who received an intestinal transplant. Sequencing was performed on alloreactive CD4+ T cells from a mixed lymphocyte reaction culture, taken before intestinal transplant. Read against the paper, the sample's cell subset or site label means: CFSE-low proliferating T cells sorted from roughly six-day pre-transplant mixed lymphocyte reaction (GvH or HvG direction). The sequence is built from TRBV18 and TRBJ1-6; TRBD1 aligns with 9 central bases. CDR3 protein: CASSITGTGSNNSPLHF. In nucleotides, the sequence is TGTGCCAGCTCAATCACCGGGACAGGGTCTAATAATTCACCCCTCCACTTT.